Listed below are T cell receptor beta chains from one sample, sequenced in a study of blood T cell repertoires in COVID-19. Data came from immunoSEQ multiplex PCR; TCRdb stores just in-frame clones and leaves some out. The sample lists more than 150,000 clones, roughly nine tenths occurring once. Material: peripheral blood. These receptors originate from a man between 65 and 85 years old with active or convalescent COVID-19. Each CDR3 is given with its conserved first and last residue. D genes are given only for firm matches. Expanded clones are given a class, and other clones once, few, many or no size at all.

TRBV5-1,.,TRBD1,TRBJ2-2,TGCGCCAGCAGCCAGACAGGGGGCACCGGGGAGCTGTTTTTT,CASSQTGGTGELFF
TRBV7-6,.,.,TRBJ2-5,TGTGCCAGCAGCCAACGCGTCCAAGAGACCCAGTACTTC,CASSQRVQETQYF
TRBV5-1,.,TRBD2,TRBJ2-1,TGCGCCAGCAGCTTGAGCGGGGAAAGCTCCTACAATGAGCAGTTCTTC,CASSLSGESSYNEQFF
TRBV6-5,.,.,TRBJ1-6,TGTGCCAGCAGTTACATATCCGGGGTCGGCGTTTCACCCCTCCACTTT,CASSYISGVGVSPLHF
TRBV7-2,.,TRBD2,TRBJ2-1,TGTGCCAGCAGAGAGGGACTAGCGGGGGGGAATGAGCAGTTCTTC,CASREGLAGGNEQFF
TRBV5-1,.,.,TRBJ2-7,TGCGCCAGCAGTTATTCCTACGAGCAGTACTTC,CASSYSYEQYF
TRBV5-8,.,TRBD2,TRBJ2-1,TGTGCCAGCAGCTTGGTAGCGGGGGACAATGAGCAGTTCTTC,CASSLVAGDNEQFF
TRBV5-8,.,.,TRBJ1-1,TGTGCCAGCAGCTTGGGGCACCTGAACACTGAAGCTTTCTTT,CASSLGHLNTEAFF
TRBV24-1,.,TRBD2,TRBJ2-1,TGTGCCACCAGTGATCGGGACGGGAGGTTGTGGTCCTACAATGAGCAGTTCTTC,CATSDRDGRLWSYNEQFF
TRBV24-1,.,.,TRBJ1-2,TGTGCCACCAGTGCCCAGTCAGGGGTTGGCTACACCTTC,CATSAQSGVGYTF
TRBV19,.,TRBD1,TRBJ1-5,TGTGCCACCGGGACAGGGAATCAGCCCCAGCATTTT,CATGTGNQPQHF
TRBV6-1,.,TRBD1,TRBJ1-6,TGTGCCAGCAGTGAAGGAGGGGACAGGCGACATAATTCACCCCTCCACTTT,CASSEGGDRRHNSPLHF
TRBV10-3,once,TRBD1,TRBJ1-1,TGTGCCATCAGTGACTTTCACAGGGGAAGAAACACTGAAGCTTTCTTT,CAISDFHRGRNTEAFF
TRBV28,.,.,TRBJ1-5,TGTGCCAGCAGTTCCGACGGAGTCTCCAATCAGCCCCAGCATTTT,CASSSDGVSNQPQHF
TRBV28,.,TRBD1,TRBJ2-1,TGTGCCAGCAGTCACGCCGGGACAGGGGTCAATGAGCAGTTCTTC,CASSHAGTGVNEQFF
TRBV5-4,once,.,TRBJ2-7,TGTGCCAGCAGCTTGGGCGGCAGGGCCTCCTACGAGCAGTACTTC,CASSLGGRASYEQYF
TRBV18,.,.,TRBJ2-1,TGTGCCAGCTCACCATACCAGGGTGATAACAATGAGCAGTTCTTC,CASSPYQGDNNEQFF
TRBV14,once,.,TRBJ1-2,TGTGCCAGCAGCCGTGCAGGGGTTGGCTACACCTTC,CASSRAGVGYTF
TRBV24-1,.,.,TRBJ2-5,TGTGCCACCAGTGATTTCGTAGACCAAGAGACCCAGTACTTC,CATSDFVDQETQYF
TRBV6-6,.,TRBD1,TRBJ1-3,TGTGCCAGCAGCCCAGACAGGGCTGGAAACACCATATATTTT,CASSPDRAGNTIYF
TRBV2,.,TRBD1,TRBJ2-7,TGTGCCAGCAGTCAGGACAGGACCCACTACGAGCAGTACTTC,CASSQDRTHYEQYF
TRBV18,.,TRBD1,TRBJ1-4,TGTGCCAGCTCATTATCGGGGACAGGGTATGAAAAACTGTTTTTT,CASSLSGTGYEKLFF
TRBV28,.,.,TRBJ1-1,TGTGCCAGCAGTTCAACGCCGGGACAAATGAACACTGAAGCTTTCTTT,CASSSTPGQMNTEAFF
TRBV30,few,.,TRBJ1-5,TGTGCCTGGAGTGTGGCAGGGAATTATCAGCCCCAGCATTTT,CAWSVAGNYQPQHF
TRBV10-3,.,.,TRBJ1-2,TGTGCCATCTCCACCGGGATGGTTGGCTACACCTTC,CAISTGMVGYTF
TRBV3-1/TRBV3-2,.,.,TRBJ1-6,TGTGCCAGCAGCCAATATGGTGGGGGGGGTCGTGCTGATAGCTCACCCCTCCACTTT,CASSQYGGGGRADSSPLHF
TRBV7-2,.,TRBD1,TRBJ1-3,TGTGCCAGCAGCTTACAATTCCGGGACAGGGTTTTTTCTGGAAACACCATATATTTT,CASSLQFRDRVFSGNTIYF
TRBV18,.,.,TRBJ1-5,TGTGCCAGCTCACCAGAGAGACAGCCCCAGCATTTT,CASSPERQPQHF
TRBV11-2,.,TRBD2,TRBJ2-1,TGTGCCAGCAGCCTGAGACTAGCGGGAGGTAGTAGGGCCTACAATGAGCAGTTCTTC,CASSLRLAGGSRAYNEQFF
TRBV7-8,.,.,TRBJ1-2,TGTGCCAGCAGCTTAGTGGGCAGTAACTATGGCTACACCTTC,CASSLVGSNYGYTF
TRBV5-4,.,.,TRBJ1-2,TGTGCCAGCAGTTCTCCCGGGTCCTATGGCTACACCTTC,CASSSPGSYGYTF
TRBV5-1,.,.,TRBJ1-4,TGCGCCAGCAGCTTACCAGCAACTAATGAAAAACTGTTTTTT,CASSLPATNEKLFF
TRBV7-2,.,TRBD1,TRBJ1-2,TGTGCCAGCAGCGCACACTCACAGGGGGCTGGCTACACCTTC,CASSAHSQGAGYTF
TRBV18,.,.,TRBJ1-2,TGTGCCAGCTCACCAGCACAGGCTGGTGGCTACACCTTC,CASSPAQAGGYTF
TRBV18,.,.,TRBJ2-1,TGTGCCAGCTCCCCGGCGGATGAGCAGTTCTTC,CASSPADEQFF
TRBV7-2,.,.,TRBJ1-1,TGTGCCAGCAGCACCCGACAGAATAGGAACACTGAAGCTTTCTTT,CASSTRQNRNTEAFF
TRBV18,.,.,TRBJ2-2,TGTGCCAGCTCACCCTGGGCGCAGGAGCTGTTTTTT,CASSPWAQELFF
TRBV27,.,TRBD1,TRBJ1-5,TGTGCCAGCAGTCCGACAGGGGAGGACAATCAGCCCCAGCATTTT,CASSPTGEDNQPQHF
TRBV6-5,.,TRBD1,TRBJ1-2,TGTGCCAGCAGAGACAGGGCGAGGCAATATGGCTACACCTTC,CASRDRARQYGYTF
TRBV10-3,.,.,TRBJ2-1,TGTGCCACCAGGGGGGGGACCTTAGGGGAGCAGTTCTTC,CATRGGTLGEQFF
TRBV6-5,.,.,TRBJ1-5,TGTGCCAGCAGCTTCCCCGGGGGGCGCGATCAGCCCCAGCATTTT,CASSFPGGRDQPQHF
TRBV19,.,TRBD2,TRBJ2-1,TGTGCCAGTAGTATAGGACTAGCGGGATTCCGGTGGCAGTTCTTC,CASSIGLAGFRWQFF
TRBV6-2/TRBV6-3,.,.,TRBJ1-1,TGTGCCAGCAGTTACCAAGCCCCTGGGAACACTGAAGCTTTCTTT,CASSYQAPGNTEAFF
TRBV2,.,TRBD1,TRBJ2-7,TGTGCCAGCAGTGAGGGCTTCGGGACAGCGACCTACGAGCAGTACTTC,CASSEGFGTATYEQYF
TRBV24-1,.,.,TRBJ1-1,TGTGCCACCAGTGTGGCGGAGAACACTGAAGCTTTCTTT,CATSVAENTEAFF
TRBV7-2,.,.,TRBJ1-2,TGTGCCAGCAGCGCTGGACAGCTACAACATTCAAACTATGGCTACACCTTC,CASSAGQLQHSNYGYTF
TRBV18,once,TRBD2,TRBJ2-7,TGTGCCAGCTCACCAAGTTTGGGCGGGAGCCCCTACGAGCAGTACTTC,CASSPSLGGSPYEQYF
TRBV19,once,TRBD2,TRBJ2-5,TGTGCCAGTAGTATAGGGGGTAGCGGGTCCCAAGAGACCCAGTACTTC,CASSIGGSGSQETQYF
TRBV7-9,.,TRBD1,TRBJ1-2,TGTGCCAGCAGCTTAGAAGGACAGGTAGCTAACTATGGCTACACCTTC,CASSLEGQVANYGYTF
TRBV7-2,.,.,TRBJ2-1,TGTGCCAGCAGCTTAGCGGGGCATCTGGATGAGCAGTTCTTC,CASSLAGHLDEQFF
TRBV25-1,.,.,TRBJ2-1,TGTGCCAGCAGTGAATTTGTAGGGGCCGCCGGCAATGAGCAGTTCTTC,CASSEFVGAAGNEQFF
TRBV6-5,.,.,TRBJ1-2,TGTGCCAGCAGTTCCCCGGAGAAAAACTATGGCTACACCTTC,CASSSPEKNYGYTF
TRBV9,.,TRBD1,TRBJ1-4,TGTGCCAGCAGCGTCCACGGCGGACAGGATAATGAAAAACTGTTTTTT,CASSVHGGQDNEKLFF
TRBV20-1,.,TRBD1,TRBJ1-1,TGCAGTGCTAGTCCTCGGACAGGGGGCCCTGAAGCTTTCTTT,CSASPRTGGPEAFF
TRBV18,.,.,TRBJ1-2,TGTGCCAGCTCACCAGGACAGAGCTCTAACTATGGCTACACCTTC,CASSPGQSSNYGYTF
TRBV5-1,.,.,TRBJ2-5,TGCGCCAGCAGCTTGCAGCCGGGAACGGAGACCCAGTACTTC,CASSLQPGTETQYF